The rows below give T cell receptor beta chains drawn from one sample of a study of blood T cell repertoires in COVID-19. TCRdb's table, derived via immunoSEQ multiplex PCR, lists solely in-frame clones and lacks some. In the table there are about 280,000 clones, 70% to 90% of which are singletons. Sequenced material: peripheral blood. The receptors stem from a man between 50 and 59 years old with active or convalescent COVID-19. The conserved cysteine and the conserved F or W are not part of the CDR3 here. Clone size appears in some rows only: once, few, many, or a class for an expanded clone.

TRBV6-7	TRBJ2-3	NA	ASSYSKSPDTQY
TRBV19	TRBJ1-3	NA	ASSQGSGNTIY
TRBV7-2	TRBJ1-6	NA	ASSSHGGGNSPLH
TRBV9	TRBJ2-5	NA	ASSVEASRGTQETQY
TRBV12-3/TRBV12-4	TRBJ1-1	NA	ASSWTGSTEAF
TRBV28	TRBJ1-2	NA	ASSDGDTANYGYT
TRBV9	TRBJ1-3	NA	ASSVEPTGGRNTIY
TRBV28	TRBJ1-2	NA	ASSLKLNNYGYT
TRBV5-5	TRBJ2-5	NA	ASSSDGAGAGTQY
TRBV25-1	TRBJ1-6	once	ASSEGGISPLH
TRBV4-1	TRBJ2-7	few	ASSHGLTYEQY
TRBV19	TRBJ2-5	once	ASSSGGAYRETQY
TRBV19	TRBJ2-1	NA	ASSTGNPGLSSNEQF
TRBV9	TRBJ2-3	NA	ASSVDAGGGTDTQY
TRBV6-2/TRBV6-3	TRBJ1-6	NA	ASSYDPGGNSPLH
TRBV7-9	TRBJ1-1	NA	ASSRTYMNTEAF
TRBV3-1/TRBV3-2	TRBJ2-3	NA	ASSQGQFTDTQY
TRBV6-5	TRBJ1-1	NA	ASRGTGPPTEAF
TRBV30	TRBJ2-3	NA	AWSKREGRDTQY
TRBV15	TRBJ1-3	NA	ATSRGRGTGNTIY
TRBV18	TRBJ1-1	NA	ASSPAQNTEAF
TRBV6-5	TRBJ2-5	NA	ASSPSSGQETQY
TRBV6-2/TRBV6-3	TRBJ2-7	NA	ASSSMGLAGSISYEQY
TRBV4-1	TRBJ2-1	few	ASSPQVTSGRLYEQF
TRBV24-1	TRBJ2-7	once	ATSEAGLEAQY
TRBV5-4	TRBJ2-1	NA	ASSWNTGPDEQF
TRBV18	TRBJ1-1	NA	ASSLIRGDTEAF
TRBV18	TRBJ1-1	NA	ASSPTLTENTEAF
TRBV30	TRBJ2-1	NA	AWSVMSEQF
TRBV7-9	TRBJ2-1	NA	ASSFFPRDISYNEQF
TRBV10-3	TRBJ2-1	NA	AIKADGGTLNEQF
TRBV10-3	TRBJ1-1	NA	ATGLRGGDTEAF
TRBV28	TRBJ2-1	NA	ASSSNRVGGRYEQF
TRBV13	TRBJ2-6	NA	ASSLRSGRPGANVLT
TRBV7-6	TRBJ2-2	NA	ASSPQGGTGELF
TRBV9	TRBJ2-2	NA	ASSVGVSGGTGELF
TRBV5-1	TRBJ2-5	NA	ASSPGTGIQETQY
TRBV6-5	TRBJ2-7	NA	ASTASGSSYEQY
TRBV6-5	TRBJ2-2	NA	ASSSTGTGELF
TRBV14	TRBJ1-3	NA	ASSQLPGQGPAGNTIY